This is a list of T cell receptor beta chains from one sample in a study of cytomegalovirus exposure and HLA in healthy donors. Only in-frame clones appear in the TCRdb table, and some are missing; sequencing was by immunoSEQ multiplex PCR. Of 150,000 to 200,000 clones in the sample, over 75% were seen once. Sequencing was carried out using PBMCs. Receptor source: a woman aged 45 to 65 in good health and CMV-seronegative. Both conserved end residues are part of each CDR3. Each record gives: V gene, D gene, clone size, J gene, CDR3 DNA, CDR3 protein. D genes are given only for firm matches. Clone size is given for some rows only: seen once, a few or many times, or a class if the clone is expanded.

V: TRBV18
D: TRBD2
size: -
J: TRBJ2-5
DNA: TGTGCCAGCTCATCTCAGGGAGGGCAAGAGACCCAGTACTTC
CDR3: CASSSQGGQETQYF

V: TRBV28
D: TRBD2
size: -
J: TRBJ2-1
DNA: TGTGCCGCCACAACGGGGGGGGCTTCCTACAATGAGCAGTTCTTC
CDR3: CAATTGGASYNEQFF

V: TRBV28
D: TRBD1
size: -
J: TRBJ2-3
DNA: TGTGCCAGCTCGATACCAGGGGGCGCGGGAGATACGCAGTATTTT
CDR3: CASSIPGGAGDTQYF

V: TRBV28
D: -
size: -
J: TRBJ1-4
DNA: TGTGCCAGCAGTTTATCAGGGTATAATAAAAAACTGTTTTTT
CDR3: CASSLSGYNKKLFF

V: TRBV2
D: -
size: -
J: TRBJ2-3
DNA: TGTGCCAGCAGTGCGGGAATTGGGTATACGCAGTATTTT
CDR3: CASSAGIGYTQYF

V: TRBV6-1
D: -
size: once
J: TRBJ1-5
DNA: TGTGCCAGCAGCTCCGGTGGTGCCCAGCATTTT
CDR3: CASSSGGAQHF

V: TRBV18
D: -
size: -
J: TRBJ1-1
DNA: TGTGCCAGCTCACGCCTACAGGGATTAGACACTGAAGCTTTCTTT
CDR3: CASSRLQGLDTEAFF

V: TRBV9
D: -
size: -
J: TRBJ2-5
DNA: TGTGCCAGCAGCGTTACAGGGAGTCAAGAGACCCAGTACTTC
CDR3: CASSVTGSQETQYF

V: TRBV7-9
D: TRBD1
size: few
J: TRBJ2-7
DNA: TGTGCCAGCAGCTCCGGGACAGGCTACTACGAGCAGTACTTC
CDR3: CASSSGTGYYEQYF

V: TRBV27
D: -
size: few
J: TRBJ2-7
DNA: TGTGCCAGCAGTTTTGCAGGGGGGAGGAACGAGCAGTACTTC
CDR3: CASSFAGGRNEQYF

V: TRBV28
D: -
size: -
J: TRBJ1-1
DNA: TGTGCCAGCATCAGGGATCGTTATGTAGCTTTCTTT
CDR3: CASIRDRYVAFF

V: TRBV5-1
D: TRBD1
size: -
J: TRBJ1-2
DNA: TGCGCCAGCAGCTTTGGGGCAAGGGACAGGATCAACTATGGCTACACCTTC
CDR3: CASSFGARDRINYGYTF

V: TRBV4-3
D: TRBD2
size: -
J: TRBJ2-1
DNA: TGCGCCAGCAGCCAGCGCCCTAGCGGGAGTACGAAAGAGCAGTTCTTC
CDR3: CASSQRPSGSTKEQFF

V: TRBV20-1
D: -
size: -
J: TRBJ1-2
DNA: TGCAGTGCTTATCACTATGGCTACACCTTC
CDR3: CSAYHYGYTF

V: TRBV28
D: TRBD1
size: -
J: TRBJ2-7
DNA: TGTGCCAGCAGTTTATTCGTGACAGGGGTGGACGAGCAGTACTTC
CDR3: CASSLFVTGVDEQYF

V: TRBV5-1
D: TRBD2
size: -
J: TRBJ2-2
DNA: TGCGCCAGCAGCTCCATAGCGGGGCTCCCCACCGGGGAGCTGTTTTTT
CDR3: CASSSIAGLPTGELFF

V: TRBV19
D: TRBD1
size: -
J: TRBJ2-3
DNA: TGTGCCAGTAGTATATGGGACAGGAGCACAGATACGCAGTATTTT
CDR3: CASSIWDRSTDTQYF

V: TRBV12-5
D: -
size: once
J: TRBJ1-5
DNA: TGTGCTAGTGGTTCGTTGAGATATAGCAATCAGCCCCAGCATTTT
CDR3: CASGSLRYSNQPQHF

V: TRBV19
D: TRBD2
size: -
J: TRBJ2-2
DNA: TGTGCCAGTAGAGTTGGACTAGCGGTGAACACCGGGGAGCTGTTTTTT
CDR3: CASRVGLAVNTGELFF

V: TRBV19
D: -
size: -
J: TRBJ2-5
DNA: TGTGCCAGCCGAGGAGACAGTAGGGAGACCCAGTACTTC
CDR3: CASRGDSRETQYF

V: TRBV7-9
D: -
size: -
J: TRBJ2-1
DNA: TGTGCCAGCAGCTGGAAAGACACTTACAATGAGCAGTTCTTC
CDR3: CASSWKDTYNEQFF

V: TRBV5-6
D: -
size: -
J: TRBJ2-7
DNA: TGTGCCAGCAGTTATCGGCCGGACGGGACCTACGAGCAGTACTTC
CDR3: CASSYRPDGTYEQYF

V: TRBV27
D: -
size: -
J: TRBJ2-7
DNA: TGTGCCAGCAGGGACCCGACAGCGAGACCCTACGAGCAGTACTTC
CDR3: CASRDPTARPYEQYF

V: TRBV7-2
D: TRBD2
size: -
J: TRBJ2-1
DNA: TGTGCCAGCAGCGACAGTAGCGGGGTCTCCTACAATGAGCAGTTCTTC
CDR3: CASSDSSGVSYNEQFF

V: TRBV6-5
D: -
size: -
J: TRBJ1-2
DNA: TGTGCCAGCAGTTACTCAAGGGGAGGGGGCTACACCTTC
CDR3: CASSYSRGGGYTF

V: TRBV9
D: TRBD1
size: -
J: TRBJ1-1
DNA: TGTGCCAGCAGCGTAGCCGAGAGGGGGCGAGCCACTGAAGCTTTCTTT
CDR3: CASSVAERGRATEAFF

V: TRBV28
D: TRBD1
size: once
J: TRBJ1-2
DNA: TGTGCCAGCAGTTTATGGGCACCAGGGGGATATGGCTACACCTTC
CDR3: CASSLWAPGGYGYTF

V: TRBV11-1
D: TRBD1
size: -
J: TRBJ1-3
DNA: TGTGCCAGCAGCTTCGGGACAGGGGCGCCGGGAAACACCATATATTTT
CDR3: CASSFGTGAPGNTIYF

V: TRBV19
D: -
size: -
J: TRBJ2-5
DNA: TGTGCCAGTAGTATCCCAGGGGACGGAAAAGAGACCCAGTACTTC
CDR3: CASSIPGDGKETQYF

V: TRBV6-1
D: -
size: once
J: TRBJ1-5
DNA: TGTGCCAGCAGTGACCAGGGCCCGGCAGGACAGCCCCAGCATTTT
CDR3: CASSDQGPAGQPQHF

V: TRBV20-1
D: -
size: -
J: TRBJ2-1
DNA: TGCAGTGCTAGCCTACACAATGAGCAGTTCTTC
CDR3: CSASLHNEQFF

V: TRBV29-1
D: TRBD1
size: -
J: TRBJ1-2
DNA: TGCAGCGGGGGCCTACAGGGGGGGGGTGGCTACACCTTC
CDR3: CSGGLQGGGGYTF

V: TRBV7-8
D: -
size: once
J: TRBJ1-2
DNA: TGTGCCAGCAGCCACAGACCACAGGATTCCTATGGCTACACCTTC
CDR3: CASSHRPQDSYGYTF

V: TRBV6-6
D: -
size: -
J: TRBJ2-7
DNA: TGTGCCAGCAGCCGGGGGGCAGGGGGCAACGAGCAGTACTTC
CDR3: CASSRGAGGNEQYF

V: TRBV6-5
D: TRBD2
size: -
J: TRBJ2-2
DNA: TGTGCCAGCAGACAGCGGGAGGCCACCGGGGAGCTGTTTTTT
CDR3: CASRQREATGELFF

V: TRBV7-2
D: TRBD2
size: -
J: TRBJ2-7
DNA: TGTGCCAGCAGCCCTGATCCGGGACTAGCGTACGAGCAGTACTTC
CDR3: CASSPDPGLAYEQYF

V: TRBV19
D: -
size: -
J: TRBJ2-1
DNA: TGTGCCAGTAGTATAGCGGGGGAGCAGTTCTTC
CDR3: CASSIAGEQFF

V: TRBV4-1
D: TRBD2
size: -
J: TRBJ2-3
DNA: TGCGCCAGCAGCCTCCGGGTTCTGACTAGCGGGAGATCAGATACGCAGTATTTT
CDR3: CASSLRVLTSGRSDTQYF